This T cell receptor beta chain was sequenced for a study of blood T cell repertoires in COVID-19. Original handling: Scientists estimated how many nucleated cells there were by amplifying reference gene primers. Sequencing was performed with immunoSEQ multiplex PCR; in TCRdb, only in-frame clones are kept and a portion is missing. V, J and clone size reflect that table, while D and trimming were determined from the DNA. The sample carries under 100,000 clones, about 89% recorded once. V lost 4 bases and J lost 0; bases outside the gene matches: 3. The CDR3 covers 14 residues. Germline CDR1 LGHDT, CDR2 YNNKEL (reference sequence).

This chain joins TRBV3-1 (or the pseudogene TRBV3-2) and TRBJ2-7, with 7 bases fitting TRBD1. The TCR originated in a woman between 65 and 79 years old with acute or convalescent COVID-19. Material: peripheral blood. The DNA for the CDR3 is TGTGCCAGCAGCCGATCAGGGGGCTCCTACGAGCAGTACGTC. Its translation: CASSRSGGSYEQYV.